These 7 T cell receptor beta chains were sequenced from one sample in a study of Ad26.COV2.S vaccination and SARS-CoV-2 variants. Profiling relied on immunoSEQ multiplex PCR, and the TCRdb table lists in-frame clones only, not all of them. Of roughly 700,000 clones listed, roughly nine tenths are singletons. The treatment was: roughly 20 received Ad26.COV2.S at low or high dose, single or two shots; five or six received placebo; per-sample allocation not given. After the first vaccine or placebo injection, samples were drawn on day 63. The specimen comprised peripheral blood, sampled in a trial of Ad26.COV2.S vaccine versus placebo. The receptors here all came from a person between 18 and 60 years old who received the Ad26.COV2.S COVID-19 vaccine or a placebo.

V and J are TRBV5-1 and TRBJ2-3; D gene ambiguous. The V end lost 1 base, the J end lost 2 bases, and 5 bases lay between the germline ends. This CDR3 comprises 13 residues. Germline lookup yields CDR1 SGHRS and CDR2 YFSETQ. This chain's CDR3 is CASSLPDTDTQYF. CDR3 bases: TGCGCCAGCAGCTTGCCCGACACAGATACGCAGTATTTT. The full variable domain, its missing parts supplied by reference TRBV5-1 and TRBJ2-3, is KAGVTQTPRYLIKTRGQQVTLSCSPISGHRSVSWYQQTPGQGLQFLFEYFSETQRNKGNFPGRFSGRQFSNSRSEMNVSTLELGDSALYLCASSLPDTDTQYFGPGTRLTVL.

In its sample, this clone was seen a few times. The chain uses TRBV5-4 and TRBJ2-7; D remains unclear. This CDR3 has 15 residues. V shed 0 bases and J shed 7 bases, with 17 bases lying between them. Per the germline V gene, CDR1 is SGHNT and CDR2 is YYREEE (reference sequence). CDR3 sequence: CASSLDLLPPREQYF. The DNA of the CDR3 is TGTGCCAGCAGCTTGGATTTACTGCCGCCTAGAGAGCAGTACTTC. The full variable domain, its missing parts supplied by reference TRBV5-4 and TRBJ2-7, is ETGVTQSPTHLIKTRGQQVTLRCSSQSGHNTVSWYQQALGQGPQFIFQYYREEENGRGNFPPRFSGLQFPNYSSELNVNALELDDSALYLCASSLDLLPPREQYFGPGTRLTVT.

The chain joins TRBV7-2 to TRBJ1-1, with D possibly being TRBD1 (5 bases). Germline V gives CDR1 SGHTA, CDR2 FQGNSA. V lost 5 bases and J 1 base, leaving 8 bases between the germline ends. CDR3 length: 13 residues. This chain's CDR3 is CASSRDRNTEAFF. In nucleotides, the CDR3 is TGTGCCAGCAGCCGTGACAGGAACACTGAAGCTTTCTTT.

The chain carries TRBV12-3 or TRBV12-4 and TRBJ2-1; D not certain. The CDR3 extends over 11 amino acids. Trimming took off 7 bases at V and 12 bases at J, with 13 bases between the two ends. CDR3 protein: CASTQANWQFF. The CDR3 DNA is TGTGCCAGCACCCAAGCCAACTGGCAGTTCTTC.

The CDR3 reads CASSLWDRYNEQFF. Written as DNA, the CDR3 is TGTGCCAGCAGTTTGTGGGACAGATACAATGAGCAGTTCTTC. The chain couples TRBV6-2 or TRBV6-3 to TRBJ2-1, with 7 bases lining up with TRBD1. CDR3 length: 14 residues. Per germline, CDR1 MNHEY and CDR2 SVGEGT. V lost 4 bases and J lost 4; bases outside the gene matches: 4.

CDR3 sequence reads: CASTPFQRTGNTEAFF. The CDR3 DNA is TGTGCCAGTACCCCTTTCCAACGGACGGGTAACACTGAAGCTTTCTTT. This chain connects TRBV19 to TRBJ1-1, with D unclear. The CDR3 is 16 amino acids. The germline V gene has CDR1 LNHDA and CDR2 SQIVND (reference sequence). V dropped 7 bases and J dropped 2 bases, with 20 bases sitting between them.

The chain has TRBV5-1 and TRBJ2-7; TRBD2 aligns across 8 bases. V trimming: 4 bases; J trimming: 5 bases; junction bases outside the gene matches: 8. The CDR3 totals 14 residues. CDR1 is SGHRS, CDR2 YFSETQ, per germline. The CDR3 DNA reads TGCGCCAGCAGCCCTGGTACTAGCGGTGACGAGCAGTACTTC. Translated: CASSPGTSGDEQYF.